The rows below give T cell receptor beta chains drawn from one sample of a study of T-cell memory formation after mild COVID-19. TCRdb processed the 5' RACE reads anew with MiXCR; each CDR3 protein has one entry. Altogether 450,000 or so distinct CDR3 sequences are present, nearly 25% being singletons, with the ten largest covering 9.5% to 15%. The sample taken for sequencing was PBMCs or a T cell subset sorted from them (not recorded which). The receptor set was obtained from an adult woman who had mild COVID-19 (a few samples of this study predate the infection). Cell type and time point are not known. CDR3s include the opening cysteine and the closing phenylalanine or tryptophan. The D gene is left open where the match is weak. Size is omitted from some rows. Given values are once, few, many or a class for expanded clones.

size	V	J	D	CDR3	DNA
.	TRBV7-9	TRBJ2-7	.	CASSPVEAGGPYEQYF	TGTGCCAGCAGCCCAGTAGAGGCTGGCGGGCCCTACGAGCAGTACTTC
.	TRBV12-3/TRBV12-4	TRBJ2-2	TRBD1	CASSGQGTTNTGELFF	TGTGCCAGCAGCGGACAGGGTACTACGAACACCGGGGAGCTGTTTTTT
many	TRBV2	TRBJ2-3	TRBD2	CASSTGTSGGSDTQYF	TGTGCCAGCAGTACCGGGACTAGCGGGGGATCGGATACGCAGTATTTT
.	TRBV24-1	TRBJ2-1	TRBD2	CATSMGGLAGDNEQFF	TGTGCCACCAGTATGGGGGGGCTAGCGGGGGACAATGAGCAGTTCTTC
.	TRBV20-1	TRBJ1-1	.	CSAREDSTLTEAFF	TGCAGTGCTAGAGAGGACTCAACCCTTACTGAAGCTTTCTTT
.	TRBV3-1	TRBJ2-3	.	CASSQALIADTQYF	TGTGCCAGCAGCCAAGCCCTGATAGCAGATACGCAGTATTTT
many	TRBV20-1	TRBJ1-2	.	CSASTPADYTF	TGCAGTGCTAGCACACCCGCCGACTACACCTTC
.	TRBV7-9	TRBJ1-3	TRBD1	CASSRGQDRDTIYF	TGTGCCAGCAGCCGGGGACAGGACCGAGACACCATATATTTT
few	TRBV7-2	TRBJ2-5	.	CASSLGVSQETQYF	TGTGCCAGCAGCTTAGGCGTGAGCCAAGAGACCCAGTACTTC
.	TRBV3-1	TRBJ1-5	.	CASSQGTGGGTQPQHF	TGTGCCAGCAGCCAAGGGACGGGGGGCGGTACTCAGCCCCAGCATTTT
few	TRBV12-3/TRBV12-4	TRBJ2-7	.	CASRSQRGKIYEQYF	TGTGCCAGCAGGTCGCAACGGGGGAAAATCTACGAGCAGTACTTC
.	TRBV7-9	TRBJ2-5	.	CASSLIGRGRFQETQYF	TGTGCCAGCAGCTTAATTGGACGGGGGCGATTCCAAGAGACCCAGTACTTC
once	TRBV4-1	TRBJ2-1	TRBD2	CASNLAGGPHNEQFF	TGCGCCAGCAACCTAGCGGGGGGACCCCACAATGAGCAGTTCTTC
.	TRBV6-5	TRBJ1-4	.	CASSYGSNNEKLFF	TGTGCCAGCAGTTACGGCAGTAATAATGAAAAACTGTTTTTT
.	TRBV6-5	TRBJ2-1	.	CASSNSNRAYNEQFF	TGTGCCAGCAGCAATTCAAACAGGGCCTACAATGAGCAGTTCTTC
.	TRBV4-1	TRBJ1-1	TRBD1	CASRHDTGGDAEAFF	TGCGCCAGCAGACACGATACAGGGGGGGACGCTGAAGCTTTCTTT
few	TRBV7-2	TRBJ2-7	.	CASSSQRSSYEQYF	TGTGCCAGCAGCTCCCAACGCAGCTCCTACGAGCAGTACTTC
few	TRBV24-1	TRBJ2-1	TRBD2	CATSDSPGLADMFLSGEQFF	TGTGCCACCAGTGATTCCCCGGGACTAGCGGATATGTTTTTGAGCGGTGAGCAGTTCTTC
.	TRBV7-6	TRBJ1-3	.	CASSLQTGNTIYF	TGTGCCAGCAGCTTACAGACTGGAAACACCATATATTTT
few	TRBV6-2/TRBV6-3	TRBJ2-1	.	CASSRTDDYNEQFF	TGTGCCAGCAGTCGGACCGACGACTACAATGAGCAGTTCTTC
few	TRBV7-9	TRBJ2-1	.	CASSSLAPPSYNEQFF	TGTGCCAGCAGCTCTTTAGCGCCTCCCTCCTACAATGAGCAGTTCTTC
.	TRBV20-1	TRBJ2-3	.	CSARDRSRVVDTQYF	TGCAGTGCTAGAGATCGGTCCCGGGTGGTGGATACGCAGTATTTT
many	TRBV7-2	TRBJ1-1	.	CASSLAGTGWEAFF	TGTGCCAGCAGCTTAGCTGGTACAGGGTGGGAAGCTTTCTTT
few	TRBV18	TRBJ2-1	.	CASSPVLEEGDEQFF	TGTGCCAGCTCACCCGTCCTAGAAGAAGGCGATGAGCAGTTCTTC
.	TRBV18	TRBJ2-7	TRBD1	CASSATGATPYEQYF	TGTGCCAGCTCCGCGACAGGGGCGACCCCCTACGAGCAGTACTTC
.	TRBV7-6	TRBJ2-7	TRBD2	CASSLGTSGNHEQYF	TGTGCCAGCAGCTTAGGGACTAGCGGGAACCACGAGCAGTACTTC
.	TRBV9	TRBJ1-3	.	CASSVVAAKGAGNTIYF	TGTGCCAGCAGCGTAGTAGCCGCGAAAGGGGCTGGAAACACCATATATTTT
.	TRBV7-3	TRBJ2-5	.	CASSSPNSKTQYF	TGTGCCAGCAGCTCCCCGAACAGTAAGACCCAGTACTTC
.	TRBV3-1	TRBJ2-1	TRBD1	CASSQGSGGISYNEQFF	TGTGCCAGCAGCCAAGGTTCAGGGGGAATCTCCTACAATGAGCAGTTCTTC